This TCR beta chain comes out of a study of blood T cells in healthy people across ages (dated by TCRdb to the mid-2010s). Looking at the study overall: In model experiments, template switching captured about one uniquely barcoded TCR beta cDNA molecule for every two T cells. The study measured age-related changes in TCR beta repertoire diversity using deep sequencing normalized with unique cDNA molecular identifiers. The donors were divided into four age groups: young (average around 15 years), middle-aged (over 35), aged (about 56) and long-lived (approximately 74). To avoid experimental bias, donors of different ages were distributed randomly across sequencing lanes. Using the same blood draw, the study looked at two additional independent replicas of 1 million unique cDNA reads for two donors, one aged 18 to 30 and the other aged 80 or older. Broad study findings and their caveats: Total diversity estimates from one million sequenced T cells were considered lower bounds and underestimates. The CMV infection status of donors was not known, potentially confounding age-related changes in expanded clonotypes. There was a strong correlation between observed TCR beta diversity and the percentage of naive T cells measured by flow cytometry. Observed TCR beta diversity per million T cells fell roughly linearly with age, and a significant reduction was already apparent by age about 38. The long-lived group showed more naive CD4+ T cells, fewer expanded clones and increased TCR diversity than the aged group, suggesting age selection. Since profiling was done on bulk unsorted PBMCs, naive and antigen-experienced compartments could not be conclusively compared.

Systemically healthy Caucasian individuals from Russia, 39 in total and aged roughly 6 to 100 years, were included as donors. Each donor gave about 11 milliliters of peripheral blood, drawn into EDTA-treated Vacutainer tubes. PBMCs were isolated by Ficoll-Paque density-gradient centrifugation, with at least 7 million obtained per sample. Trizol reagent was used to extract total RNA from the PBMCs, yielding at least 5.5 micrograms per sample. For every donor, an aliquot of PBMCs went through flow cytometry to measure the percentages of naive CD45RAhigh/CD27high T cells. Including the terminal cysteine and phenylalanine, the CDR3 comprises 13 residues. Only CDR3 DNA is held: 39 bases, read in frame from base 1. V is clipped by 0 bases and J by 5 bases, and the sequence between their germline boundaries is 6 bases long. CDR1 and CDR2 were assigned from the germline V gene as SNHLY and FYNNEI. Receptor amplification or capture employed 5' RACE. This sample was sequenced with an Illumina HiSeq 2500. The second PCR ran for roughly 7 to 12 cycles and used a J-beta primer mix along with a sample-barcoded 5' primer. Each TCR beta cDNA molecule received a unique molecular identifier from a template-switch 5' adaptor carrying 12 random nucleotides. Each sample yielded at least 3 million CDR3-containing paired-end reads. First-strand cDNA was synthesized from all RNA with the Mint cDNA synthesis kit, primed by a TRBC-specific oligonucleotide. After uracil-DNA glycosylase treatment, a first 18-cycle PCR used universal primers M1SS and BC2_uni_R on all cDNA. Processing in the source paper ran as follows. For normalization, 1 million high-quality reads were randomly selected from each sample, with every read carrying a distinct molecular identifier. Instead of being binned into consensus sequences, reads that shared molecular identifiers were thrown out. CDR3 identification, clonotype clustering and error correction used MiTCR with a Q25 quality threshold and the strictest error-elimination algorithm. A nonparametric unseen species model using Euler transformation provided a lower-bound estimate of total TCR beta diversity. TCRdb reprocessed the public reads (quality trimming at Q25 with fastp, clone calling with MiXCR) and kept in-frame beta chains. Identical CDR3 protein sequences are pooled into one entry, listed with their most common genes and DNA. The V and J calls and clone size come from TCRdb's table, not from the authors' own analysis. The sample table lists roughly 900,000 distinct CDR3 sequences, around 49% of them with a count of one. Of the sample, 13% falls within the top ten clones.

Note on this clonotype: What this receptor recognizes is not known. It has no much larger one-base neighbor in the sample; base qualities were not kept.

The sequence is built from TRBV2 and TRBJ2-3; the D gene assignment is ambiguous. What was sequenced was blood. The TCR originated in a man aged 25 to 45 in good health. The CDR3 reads CASSEAVGDTQYF. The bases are TGTGCCAGCAGTGAAGCGGTCGGAGATACGCAGTATTTT.